These T cell receptor beta chains were read from a single sample in a study of blood T cell repertoires in COVID-19. Assay: immunoSEQ multiplex PCR; the TCRdb copy retains only in-frame clones and omits some. The sample holds approximately 170,000 clones; under 85% are singletons and the top ten take 6.9%. The specimen sequenced was peripheral blood. Source of these receptors: a man at least 80 years old with COVID-19, enrolled during active disease. The CDR3 runs from the conserved cysteine through the conserved F or W. D genes are given only for firm matches. The size field is filled for only some rows; it gives once, few, many or a size class.

D: TRBD1; size: .; V: TRBV5-1; J: TRBJ1-6; DNA: TGCGCCAGCAGCAGAGAGACAGGGGAAATCAATTCACCCCTCCACTTT; CDR3: CASSRETGEINSPLHF
D: .; size: .; V: TRBV27; J: TRBJ2-5; DNA: TGTGCCAGCAGCCACACCCGGGGGGCCAAAGAGACCCAGTACTTC; CDR3: CASSHTRGAKETQYF
D: .; size: .; V: TRBV6-5; J: TRBJ2-5; DNA: TGTGCCAGCAGTTCCAGTAAATTCCAAGAGACCCAGTACTTC; CDR3: CASSSSKFQETQYF
D: .; size: .; V: TRBV5-1; J: TRBJ2-1; DNA: TGCGCCAGCAGCTTAAGGGCCGGGGGCAATGAGCAGTTCTTC; CDR3: CASSLRAGGNEQFF
D: .; size: few; V: TRBV10-1; J: TRBJ2-3; DNA: TGCGCCAGCAGTGTGCAGGGAAGTGCAGATACGCAGTATTTT; CDR3: CASSVQGSADTQYF
D: .; size: .; V: TRBV9; J: TRBJ1-2; DNA: TGTGCCAGCAGCGTAGAAGACTCGAGAATGAGCGGCTACACCTTC; CDR3: CASSVEDSRMSGYTF
D: .; size: .; V: TRBV18; J: TRBJ1-4; DNA: TGTGCCAGCTCACCTCCCACCGGGGGAGGTAATGAAAAACTGTTTTTT; CDR3: CASSPPTGGGNEKLFF
D: TRBD1; size: .; V: TRBV9; J: TRBJ1-2; DNA: TGTGCCAGCAGCCCTCGGGACAGGGGAAATGGCTACACCTTC; CDR3: CASSPRDRGNGYTF
D: .; size: .; V: TRBV5-1; J: TRBJ1-2; DNA: TGCGCCAGCGGCCCGGGTTCAGCTATAGCTAACTATGGCTACACCTTC; CDR3: CASGPGSAIANYGYTF
D: .; size: .; V: TRBV7-3; J: TRBJ2-1; DNA: TGTGCCAGCAGCTTAGGGCTGCACAATGAGCAGTTCTTC; CDR3: CASSLGLHNEQFF
D: .; size: .; V: TRBV19; J: TRBJ2-3; DNA: TGTGCCAGTAGTCCCCGTTTCGCGGCAGATACGCAGTATTTT; CDR3: CASSPRFAADTQYF
D: .; size: .; V: TRBV6-5; J: TRBJ1-1; DNA: TGTGCCAGCACCCTAGGGGGGGAGAACACTGAAGCTTTCTTT; CDR3: CASTLGGENTEAFF
D: TRBD2; size: .; V: TRBV6-2/TRBV6-3; J: TRBJ2-1; DNA: TGTGCCAGCAGCTCGGGACTAGCGGGAACCTACAATGAGCAGTTCTTC; CDR3: CASSSGLAGTYNEQFF
D: TRBD1; size: .; V: TRBV6-1; J: TRBJ1-5; DNA: TGTGCCAGCAGTGATAGATGGACAGGGGATCAGCCCCAGCATTTT; CDR3: CASSDRWTGDQPQHF
D: .; size: .; V: TRBV5-4; J: TRBJ2-5; DNA: TGTGCCAGCAGCCCCAGGGGCGGCGCGACCAAGGAGACCCAGTACTTC; CDR3: CASSPRGGATKETQYF
D: TRBD1; size: .; V: TRBV18; J: TRBJ1-1; DNA: TGTGCCAGCTCACCTGGACAGGAAGAAGCTTTCTTT; CDR3: CASSPGQEEAFF
D: .; size: .; V: TRBV5-1; J: TRBJ1-5; DNA: TGCGCCAGCAGCTTACAGGGATACGGTCAGCCCCAGCATTTT; CDR3: CASSLQGYGQPQHF
D: TRBD1; size: .; V: TRBV2; J: TRBJ2-2; DNA: TGTGCCAGGAGGGACAGGGGAGGCGGGGAGCTGTTTTTT; CDR3: CARRDRGGGELFF
D: TRBD2; size: .; V: TRBV9; J: TRBJ2-1; DNA: TGTGCCAGCAGCGTAGGGTACTCTAGCGGGGGGGATAATGAGCAGTTCTTC; CDR3: CASSVGYSSGGDNEQFF
D: TRBD1; size: .; V: TRBV18; J: TRBJ1-2; DNA: TGTGCCAGCTCACCACCCGGGACAGGATACTATGGCTACACCTTC; CDR3: CASSPPGTGYYGYTF
D: .; size: .; V: TRBV10-3; J: TRBJ2-6; DNA: TGTGCCATCAGTGGAGGACACCCTGGGGCCAACGTCCTGACTTTC; CDR3: CAISGGHPGANVLTF
D: .; size: .; V: TRBV19; J: TRBJ1-5; DNA: TGTGCCAGTAGTACATTGGGACCCGGGGGAGGCAATCAGCCCCAGCATTTT; CDR3: CASSTLGPGGGNQPQHF
D: TRBD1; size: .; V: TRBV5-1; J: TRBJ2-3; DNA: TGCGCCAGCAGCAACCTACAGGGGCTTCAAGATACGCAGTATTTT; CDR3: CASSNLQGLQDTQYF
D: .; size: .; V: TRBV3-1/TRBV3-2; J: TRBJ1-4; DNA: TGTGCCAGCAGCCCAAAAGGGTCCCGTTCCCAGGGAAAACTGTTTTTT; CDR3: CASSPKGSRSQGKLFF
D: .; size: .; V: TRBV6-1; J: TRBJ1-5; DNA: TGTGCCAGCAGTGAAGCGGACTACTATAGCAATCAGCCCCAGCATTTT; CDR3: CASSEADYYSNQPQHF
D: .; size: .; V: TRBV5-1; J: TRBJ1-1; DNA: TGCGCCAGCAGCTTGGGATACATGAACACTGAAGCTTTCTTT; CDR3: CASSLGYMNTEAFF
D: TRBD1; size: .; V: TRBV3-1/TRBV3-2; J: TRBJ1-6; DNA: TGTGCCAGCAGCTCCAGAGGGACAGGGTCTAATTCACCCCTCCACTTT; CDR3: CASSSRGTGSNSPLHF
D: .; size: .; V: TRBV19; J: TRBJ1-5; DNA: TGTGCCAGTATATCAAGGACAGCGTACAATCAGCCCCAGCATTTT; CDR3: CASISRTAYNQPQHF
D: .; size: .; V: TRBV7-3; J: TRBJ2-7; DNA: TGTGCCAGCAGCTTGACAGGTCTTTCCCATGAGGAGCAGTACTTC; CDR3: CASSLTGLSHEEQYF
D: .; size: .; V: TRBV19; J: TRBJ1-2; DNA: TGTGCCAGTAGTATTGGGGGGGCCGGGACGAAAGGCTACACCTTC; CDR3: CASSIGGAGTKGYTF
D: .; size: .; V: TRBV15; J: TRBJ2-2; DNA: TGTGCCACCGCGGGGGCCTCAACCGACACCGGGGAGCTGTTTTTT; CDR3: CATAGASTDTGELFF
D: TRBD1; size: few; V: TRBV5-6; J: TRBJ1-3; DNA: TGTGCCAGCAGCTTGGTAGGGGGCGGTGGAAACACCATATATTTT; CDR3: CASSLVGGGGNTIYF
D: TRBD1; size: few; V: TRBV9; J: TRBJ1-1; DNA: TGTGCCAGCAGCCAGGGGGGTGAAGCTTTCTTT; CDR3: CASSQGGEAFF
D: TRBD1; size: .; V: TRBV6-1; J: TRBJ1-2; DNA: TGTGCCAGCAGGAGACAGGGCACTAACTATGGCTACACCTTC; CDR3: CASRRQGTNYGYTF
D: .; size: .; V: TRBV27; J: TRBJ2-7; DNA: TGTGCCAGCAGTTCACGGACAACCATCTCCTACGAGCAGTACTTC; CDR3: CASSSRTTISYEQYF
D: .; size: .; V: TRBV6-1; J: TRBJ1-1; DNA: TGTGCCAGCAGTGAAAACGGAGCTAACACTGAAGCTTTCTTT; CDR3: CASSENGANTEAFF
D: .; size: .; V: TRBV3-1/TRBV3-2; J: TRBJ1-1; DNA: TGTGCCAGCAGCGTCGGAAGGGGTGGAGGGAAAGCTTTCTTT; CDR3: CASSVGRGGGKAFF
D: TRBD1; size: .; V: TRBV4-1; J: TRBJ2-7; DNA: TGCGCCAGCAGCCAAGACCCGACAGGGTTCAACTACGAGCAGTACTTC; CDR3: CASSQDPTGFNYEQYF
D: .; size: few; V: TRBV5-4; J: TRBJ2-7; DNA: TGTGCCAGCAGCAGGGGCGGGGTTATCTCCTACGAGCAGTACTTC; CDR3: CASSRGGVISYEQYF
D: TRBD1; size: .; V: TRBV27; J: TRBJ1-1; DNA: TGTGCCAGCAGTCCTGGGACAGGGAGAGCAAACACTGAAGCTTTCTTT; CDR3: CASSPGTGRANTEAFF
D: .; size: .; V: TRBV12-3/TRBV12-4; J: TRBJ1-2; DNA: TGTGCCAGCAGTACAAGGGGAATCGAAGGCTACACCTTC; CDR3: CASSTRGIEGYTF
D: .; size: once; V: TRBV19; J: TRBJ2-2; DNA: TGTGCCAGTAGTATGACTACAGGGTGGGTCGGGGAGCTGTTTTTT; CDR3: CASSMTTGWVGELFF
D: .; size: .; V: TRBV28; J: TRBJ2-7; DNA: TGTGCCAGCAGCTACCCCGGGAGATCAGGCGAGCAGTACTTC; CDR3: CASSYPGRSGEQYF
D: .; size: .; V: TRBV5-1; J: TRBJ1-3; DNA: TGCGCCAGCAGCCAATCCGCTCTGGGAGGAGGAAACACCATATATTTT; CDR3: CASSQSALGGGNTIYF
D: TRBD2; size: .; V: TRBV3-1/TRBV3-2; J: TRBJ2-1; DNA: TGTGCCAGCAGCCTCTCCGGGGGGGACAATGAGCAGTTCTTC; CDR3: CASSLSGGDNEQFF
D: .; size: .; V: TRBV2; J: TRBJ1-4; DNA: TGTGCCAGCAAATGGGGGCAGGGGACTGAAAAACTGTTTTTT; CDR3: CASKWGQGTEKLFF
D: TRBD1; size: .; V: TRBV3-1/TRBV3-2; J: TRBJ2-7; DNA: TGTGCCAGCAGCGGCCGGGACAGGGGCTACGAGCAGTACTTC; CDR3: CASSGRDRGYEQYF